The T cell receptor (beta chain) under discussion was sequenced for a study of OX40 agonist ivuxolimab in advanced cancers. CDR3 length: 14 residues. CDR1 is SGHAT, CDR2 FQNNGV, per germline. Trimming cost V 5 bases and J 1 base, with 10 bases left between them. The data were produced by immunoSEQ multiplex PCR, yet TCRdb's version contains in-frame clones alone and is incomplete. The sample holds about 51,000 clones; approximately 83% are singletons and the top ten take roughly 3%. The material sequenced was CD4+ or CD8+ T cells sorted from blood, taken in a trial of the OX40 agonist ivuxolimab. The sequence derives from an adult with an advanced solid tumor such as melanoma, head and neck, liver or kidney cancer. V gene TRBV11-2 combines with J gene TRBJ2-3; D is ambiguous. CDR3 coding DNA: TGTGCCAGCAGCCGTACGAAACGCACAGATACGCAGTATTTT. Amino acids: CASSRTKRTDTQYF.